Sequencing of this T cell receptor (beta chain) was carried out in a study of cytomegalovirus exposure and HLA in healthy donors. Germline values: CDR1 MNHEY, CDR2 SMNVEV (reference sequence). The CDR3 length is 14 residues. V was shortened by 2 bases and J by 5 bases, with 10 bases between the two germline ends. Amplification used 60 Vbeta primers and 13 Jbeta primers. Sequenced by immunoSEQ multiplex PCR; TCRdb stores in-frame clones only, minus some. The table shows around 94,000 clones, with approximately 80% occurring only once. Broader study findings: Associated with cytomegalovirus, according to the listing, were 150 to 200 TCR beta chains. Reportedly, fewer N-insertions than the approximately 700-donor mean appeared in an Asian-associated ancestry cluster in a later analysis. Under in vitro conditions, a few CMV-associated chains were confirmed as specific for CMV antigens.

As for this clone: Its antigen is undetermined.

The chain carries TRBV27 and TRBJ1-5; D is possibly TRBD1 (6 bases). Sequenced sample: PBMCs. This TCR came from a middle-aged woman in good health and CMV-seronegative. The CDR3 bases are TGTGCCAGCAGTTTAAAGGGGGTCGATCAGCCCCAGCATTTT. This gives the protein CASSLKGVDQPQHF.